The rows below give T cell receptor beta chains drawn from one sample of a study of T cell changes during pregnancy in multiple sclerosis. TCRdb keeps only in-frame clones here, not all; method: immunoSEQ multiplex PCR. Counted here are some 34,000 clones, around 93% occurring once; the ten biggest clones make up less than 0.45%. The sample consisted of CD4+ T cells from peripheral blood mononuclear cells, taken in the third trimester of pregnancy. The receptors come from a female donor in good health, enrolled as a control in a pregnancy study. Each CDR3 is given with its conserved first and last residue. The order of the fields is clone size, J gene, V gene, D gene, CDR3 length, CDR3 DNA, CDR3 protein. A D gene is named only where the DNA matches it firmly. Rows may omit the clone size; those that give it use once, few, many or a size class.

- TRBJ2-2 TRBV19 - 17 TGTGCCAGTAGCCCCCTACCCCGACTGTTAAACACCGGGGAGCTGTTTTTT CASSPLPRLLNTGELFF
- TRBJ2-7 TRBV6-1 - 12 TGTGCCAGCACTACAGGCGGCGACGAGCAGTACTTC CASTTGGDEQYF
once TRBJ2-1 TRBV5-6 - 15 TGTGCCAGCAGCCGCAAGGACAGATTATACAATGAGCAGTTCTTC CASSRKDRLYNEQFF
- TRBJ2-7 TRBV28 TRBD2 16 TGTGCCAGCAGTTTACGGATAGCGGGGGGGCAGTACGAGCAGTACTTC CASSLRIAGGQYEQYF
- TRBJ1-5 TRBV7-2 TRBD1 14 TGTGCCAGCAGCTCCCGGACAGGGGATCAGCCCCAGCATTTT CASSSRTGDQPQHF
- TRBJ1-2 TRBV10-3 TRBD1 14 TGTGCCATCACCCCGGGACAGGAGAACTATGGCTACACCTTC CAITPGQENYGYTF
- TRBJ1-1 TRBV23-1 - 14 TGCGCCAGCAGTCCAAGGACAAGAGACACTGAAGCTTTCTTT CASSPRTRDTEAFF
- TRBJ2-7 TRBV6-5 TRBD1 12 TGTGCCAGCTATGACAGGGGGAGCGAGCAGTACTTC CASYDRGSEQYF
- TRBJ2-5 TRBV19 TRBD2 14 TGTGCCAGTAGTTTTAGCGGGGGGAAAGAGACCCAGTACTTC CASSFSGGKETQYF
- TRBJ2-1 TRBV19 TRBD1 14 TGTGCCAGTAGTGGACAGGGTCCCTACAATGAGCAGTTCTTC CASSGQGPYNEQFF
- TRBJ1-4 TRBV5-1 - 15 TGCGCCAGCAGCTCAACACCCAAGACTAATGAAAAACTGTTTTTT CASSSTPKTNEKLFF
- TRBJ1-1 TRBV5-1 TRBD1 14 TGCGCCAGCAGCCCGGGACAGCCGAACACTGAAGCTTTCTTT CASSPGQPNTEAFF
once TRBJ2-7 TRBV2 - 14 TGTGCCAGCAGGTCGGACAGAAACACCGTTATGGGGTACTTC CASRSDRNTVMGYF
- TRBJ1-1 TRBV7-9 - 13 TGTGCCAGCAGCAATACCCCGGAGGTTGAAGCTTTCTTT CASSNTPEVEAFF
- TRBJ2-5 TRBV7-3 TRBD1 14 TGTGCCAGCAGCCGACAGGGGGCAGGAGAGACCCAGTACTTC CASSRQGAGETQYF
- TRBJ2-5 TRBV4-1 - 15 TGCGCCAGCAGCCCGCGGGGGGACAGCCAAGAGACCCAGTACTTC CASSPRGDSQETQYF
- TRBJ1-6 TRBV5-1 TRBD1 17 TGCGCCAGCAGCTTCCTGGTTGGTGGACAGGTCAATTCACCCCTCCACTTT CASSFLVGGQVNSPLHF
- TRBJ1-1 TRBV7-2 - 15 TGTGCCAGCAGCCCATCACTGGGGCAGAACACTGAAGCTTTCTTT CASSPSLGQNTEAFF
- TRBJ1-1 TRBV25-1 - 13 TGTGCCAGCACCGGACAGCCGAACACTGAAGCTTTCTTT CASTGQPNTEAFF
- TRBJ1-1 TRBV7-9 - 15 TGTGCCAGCAGCCCACAGTGGGGCGCGGACACTGAAGCTTTCTTT CASSPQWGADTEAFF
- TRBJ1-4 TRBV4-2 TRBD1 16 TGTGCCAGCAGCCAAGTAACGGGACAGATAAATGAAAAACTGTTTTTT CASSQVTGQINEKLFF
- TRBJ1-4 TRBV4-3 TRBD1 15 TGCGCCAGCAGCCAAGATGGGACAGGGGGGGAAAAACTGTTTTTT CASSQDGTGGEKLFF
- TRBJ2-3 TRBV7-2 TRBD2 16 TGTGCCAGCAGCTTATTGCGCGGGAGGACCACAGATACGCAGTATTTT CASSLLRGRTTDTQYF
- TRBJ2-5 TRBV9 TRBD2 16 TGTGCCAGCAGCGTAGCCCAAAGCGGGGGTCTCGAGACCCAGTACTTC CASSVAQSGGLETQYF
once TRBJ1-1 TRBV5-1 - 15 TGCGCCAGCAGCAACGCACAGGGAATTGGCACTGAAGCTTTCTTT CASSNAQGIGTEAFF
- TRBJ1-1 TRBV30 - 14 TGTGCCTGGAGTAGAGACAGAGCTAGACATGAAGCTTTCTTT CAWSRDRARHEAFF
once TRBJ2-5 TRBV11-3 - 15 TGTGCCAGCAGCTCGTGGGCTTCTGAGCAAGAGACCCAGTACTTC CASSSWASEQETQYF
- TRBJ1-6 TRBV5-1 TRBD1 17 TGCGCCAGCAGCTTGACAGGGGGGGGTGCCTATAATTCACCCCTCCACTTT CASSLTGGGAYNSPLHF
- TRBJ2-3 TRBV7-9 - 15 TGTGCCAGCAGCTTTTGGCAGGAGGGCACAGATACGCAGTATTTT CASSFWQEGTDTQYF
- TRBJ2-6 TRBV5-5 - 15 TGTGCCAGCAGCCTGGGGGGAGGAGGGGCCAACGTCCTGACTTTC CASSLGGGGANVLTF
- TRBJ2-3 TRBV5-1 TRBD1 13 TGCGCCAGCAGCGACAGGGCCACAGATACGCAGTATTTT CASSDRATDTQYF
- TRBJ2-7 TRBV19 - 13 TGTGCCAGTAGTAGGAGTACCCCCTACGAGCAGTACTTC CASSRSTPYEQYF
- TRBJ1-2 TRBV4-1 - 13 TGCGCCAGCAGCCAAGACCCGGGCTATGGCTACACCTTC CASSQDPGYGYTF
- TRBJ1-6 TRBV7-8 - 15 TGTGCCAGCAGCTTACCGAAGGGGGTGGGTTCACCCCTCCACTTT CASSLPKGVGSPLHF
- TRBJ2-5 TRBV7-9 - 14 TGTGCCAGCAGCTCACAGGTACTCCAAGAGACCCAGTACTTC CASSSQVLQETQYF
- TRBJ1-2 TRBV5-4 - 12 TGTGCCAGCAGCTCCAGGGGTGACGGCTACACCTTC CASSSRGDGYTF
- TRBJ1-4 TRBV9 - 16 TGTGCCAGCAGCGTAGTGGGGGGAGCAACTAATGAAAAACTGTTTTTT CASSVVGGATNEKLFF
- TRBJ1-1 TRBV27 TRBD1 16 TGTGCCAGCAACCCCAGCGGTACAGGGGCATGGACTGAAGCTTTCTTT CASNPSGTGAWTEAFF
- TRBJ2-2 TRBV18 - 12 TGTGCCAGCTCTAAGAACACCGGGGAGCTGTTTTTT CASSKNTGELFF
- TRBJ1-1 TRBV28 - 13 TGTGCCAGCATTGTGGGGGCGAACACTGAAGCTTTCTTT CASIVGANTEAFF
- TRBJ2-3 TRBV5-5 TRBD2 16 TGTGCCAGCAGCTTGGGGCTAGCGGGGGTCACAGATACGCAGTATTTT CASSLGLAGVTDTQYF
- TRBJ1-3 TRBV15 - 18 TGTGCCACCAGCAGAGACCCGACAGGAGGACGTTCTGGAAACACCATATATTTT CATSRDPTGGRSGNTIYF
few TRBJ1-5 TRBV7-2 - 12 TGTGCCAGCAGCTTAAACAGTCAGCCCCAGCATTTT CASSLNSQPQHF
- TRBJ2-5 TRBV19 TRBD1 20 TGTGCCAGTAGTATAGTTGGACAGGGGGTCTTTAATTGGGGGAAAGAGACCCAGTACTTC CASSIVGQGVFNWGKETQYF
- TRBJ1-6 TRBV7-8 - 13 TGTGCCAGCAGCGGCGACCTAGGTTCACCCCTCCACTTT CASSGDLGSPLHF
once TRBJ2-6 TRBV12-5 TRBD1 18 TGTGCTAGTGGTTGGGGGACAGGGTGGGACTCTGGGGCCAACGTCCTGACTTTC CASGWGTGWDSGANVLTF
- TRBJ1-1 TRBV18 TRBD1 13 TGTGCCAGCTCGTCCACAGGGGGAACTGAAGCTTTCTTT CASSSTGGTEAFF
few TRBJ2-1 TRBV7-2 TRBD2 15 TGTGCCAGCAGCTCACCGACTCGCGGGGGATATGAGCAGTTCTTC CASSSPTRGGYEQFF
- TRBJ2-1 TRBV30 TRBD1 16 TGTGCCTGGAGCCGCAGACCGGGACAGGGGGCAAATGAGCAGTTCTTC CAWSRRPGQGANEQFF
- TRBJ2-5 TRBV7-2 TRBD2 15 TGTGCCAGCAGCCCCCCGGGGGGGGTCCGGGAGACCCAGTACTTC CASSPPGGVRETQYF
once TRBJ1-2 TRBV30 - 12 TGTGCCTGGAGCGCAAACAGGGATGGCTACACCTTC CAWSANRDGYTF
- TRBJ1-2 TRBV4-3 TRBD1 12 TGCGCCAGCAGCCAGACAGGGTATGGCTACACCTTC CASSQTGYGYTF